Reported below is one T cell receptor beta chain. The data belong to a study of control samples from healthy donors and cancer patients. Method: immunoSEQ multiplex PCR; TCRdb's copy keeps in-frame clones and lacks some. The table shows 100,000 to 150,000 clones, with approximately 89% occurring only once. Germline V gives CDR1 SEHNR, CDR2 FQNEAQ (reference sequence). The CDR3 length is 13 residues. Trimming shortened V by 3 bases and J by 6 bases, and 10 bases separated the two germline ends. The clonotype originates from a man in his sixties in good health. This rearrangement joins TRBV7-9 to TRBJ2-3; the D call may be TRBD1 or TRBD2 (5 bases each). The sequencing input was blood. CDR3 protein: CASSLGDVDTQYF. In DNA form, the CDR3 reads TGTGCCAGCAGCTTGGGGGATGTGGATACGCAGTATTTT.